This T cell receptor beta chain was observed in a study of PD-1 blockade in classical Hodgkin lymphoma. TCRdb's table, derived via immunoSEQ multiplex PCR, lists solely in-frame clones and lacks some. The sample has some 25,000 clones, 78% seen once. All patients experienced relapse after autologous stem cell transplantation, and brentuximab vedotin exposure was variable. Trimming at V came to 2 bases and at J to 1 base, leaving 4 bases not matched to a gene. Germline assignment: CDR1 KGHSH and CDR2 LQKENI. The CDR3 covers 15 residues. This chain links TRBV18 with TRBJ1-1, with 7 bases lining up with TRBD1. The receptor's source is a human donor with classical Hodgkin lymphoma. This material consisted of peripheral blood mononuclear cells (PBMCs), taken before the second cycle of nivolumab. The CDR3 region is CASSPIGTENTEAFF. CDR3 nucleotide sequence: TGTGCCAGCTCACCAATCGGGACAGAGAACACTGAAGCTTTCTTT.